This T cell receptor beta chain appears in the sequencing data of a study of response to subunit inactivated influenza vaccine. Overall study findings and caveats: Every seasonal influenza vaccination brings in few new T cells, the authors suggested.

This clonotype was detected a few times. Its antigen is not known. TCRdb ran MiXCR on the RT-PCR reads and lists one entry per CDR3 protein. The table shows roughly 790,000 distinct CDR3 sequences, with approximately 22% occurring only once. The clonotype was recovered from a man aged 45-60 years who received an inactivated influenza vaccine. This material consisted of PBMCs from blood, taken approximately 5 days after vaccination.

The CDR3, as DNA: TGCAGTGCTATTTCATCTGGCAGAGTAAATCGTGAGCAGTACTTC. Translating it yields CSAISSGRVNREQYF. The rearrangement uses TRBV20-1 and TRBJ2-7, with D unresolved. The V end lost 4 bases, the J end lost 7 bases, and 23 bases lay between the germline ends. The germline V gene encodes CDR1 DFQATT and CDR2 SNEGSKA (reference sequence). The CDR3 spans 15 residues.